A single sample is the source of the 22 T cell receptor beta chains below, sequenced in a study of T cells in localized non-small cell lung cancer. Repertoires were generated with immunoSEQ multiplex PCR, while TCRdb's copy carries only in-frame clones and drops some. The sample has about 46,000 clones, about four fifths seen once. This material consisted of peripheral blood mononuclear cells, taken before any cancer treatment. Every receptor here comes from a man aged 40 to 69 with stage III lung adenocarcinoma.

The genes are TRBV5-1 and TRBJ1-1; D is ambiguous. V gave up 0 bases and J gave up 0 bases, with 6 bases separating them. From germline, CDR1 is SGHRS and CDR2 YFSETQ. This CDR3 has 14 amino acids. The CDR3 sequence is CASSLGSVNTEAFF. The CDR3 nucleotides read TGCGCCAGCAGCTTGGGCAGTGTGAACACTGAAGCTTTCTTT.

This chain links TRBV13 with TRBJ2-1, with 8 bases aligning to TRBD2. V was pared by 4 bases and J by 1 base, with 6 bases of the junction left unmatched. The CDR3 is 16 amino acids. Germline V gene data show CDR1 as PRHDT and CDR2 as FYEKMQ (reference sequence). The chain's CDR3 is CASSSGGAVSYNEQFF. The CDR3 bases are TGTGCCAGCAGCTCCGGGGGGGCAGTATCCTACAATGAGCAGTTCTTC.

The V and J genes are TRBV29-1 and TRBJ1-4; 9 bases are a match to TRBD1. The CDR3 has 12 amino acids. Trimming at V came to 7 bases and at J to 5 bases, leaving 2 bases not matched to a gene. Germline CDR1 and CDR2: SQVTM and ANQGSEA. In DNA form, the CDR3 reads TGCAGCGCCGGACAGGGGAATGAAAAACTGTTTTTT. This codes for CSAGQGNEKLFF.

J is TRBJ2-7 and V is TRBV7-6; 8 positions agree with TRBD1. The V gene end was trimmed by 1 base and the J gene end by 2 bases; junction bases not matched to a gene: 10. Germline-derived CDR1 and CDR2 are SGHVS and FNYEAQ. The CDR3 contains 17 residues. CDR3 DNA sequence: TGTGCCAGCAGCTTAGGGTTTGGGGGACAGGTCCCCTACGAGCAGTACTTC. Amino acid sequence: CASSLGFGGQVPYEQYF.

V usage is TRBV11-3 and J usage is TRBJ2-3; D is possibly TRBD1 (5 bases). Looked up from germline, CDR1 is SGHNT and CDR2 is YENEEA. The CDR3 has 14 amino acids. The V end was cut by 3 bases, the J end by 6 bases, with 13 bases between. The CDR3 spells CASSLGRLGDTQYF. CDR3 coding DNA: TGTGCCAGCAGCTTGGGGCGGTTGGGGGATACGCAGTATTTT. The full variable domain, with the rest looked up from reference TRBV11-3 and TRBJ2-3, is EAGVVQSPRYKIIEKKQPVAFWCNPISGHNTLYWYLQNLGQGPELLIRYENEEAVDDSQLPKDRFSAERLKGVDSTLKIQPAELGDSAVYLCASSLGRLGDTQYFGPGTRLTVL.

The rearrangement uses TRBV9 and TRBJ2-2, with no clear D. The CDR3 has 14 amino acids. Germline CDR1 reads SGDLS; CDR2 reads YYNGEE. Trimming removed 4 bases at V and 6 bases at J, with 13 bases between. This CDR3 reads CASSPDPDAGELFF. The CDR3 DNA reads as TGTGCCAGCAGCCCTGACCCCGACGCCGGGGAGCTGTTTTTT.

This chain connects TRBV4-2 to TRBJ2-7; 8 bases are a match to TRBD2. The V segment lost 0 bases and the J segment 4 bases; nucleotides outside the gene matches: 5. Germline lookup yields CDR1 LGHNA and CDR2 YNFKEQ. This CDR3 spans 15 amino acids. In DNA, the CDR3 is TGTGCCAGCAGCCAAGAGAGGACTAGCCATTACGAGCAGTACTTC. Translated: CASSQERTSHYEQYF.

The rearrangement joins TRBV6-6 to TRBJ2-2; D unresolved. Germline V lookup: CDR1 MNHNY, CDR2 SVGAGI (reference sequence). Trimming pared 8 bases from V and 1 base from J, leaving 5 bases between. This CDR3 comprises 12 residues. The CDR3 DNA is TGTGCCAGCGTGGGGAACACCGGGGAGCTGTTTTTT. This codes for CASVGNTGELFF.

The CDR3 is CAWAGWDSYNEQFF. The CDR3 DNA sequence: TGTGCCTGGGCCGGTTGGGACAGTTACAATGAGCAGTTCTTC. The chain combines TRBV30 with TRBJ2-1; 7 bases agree with TRBD1. Per germline, CDR1 GTSNPN and CDR2 SVGIG (reference sequence). This CDR3 region has 14 residues. V was pared by 5 bases and J by 4 bases, with 8 bases of the junction left unmatched.

J is TRBJ1-2 and V is TRBV6-6; D not resolved. In germline, CDR1 is MNHNY, CDR2 SVGAGI (reference sequence). Trimming removed 8 bases from V and 4 bases from J, with 14 bases in between. The CDR3 contains 13 residues. The CDR3 loop reads CASSRAQSYGYTF. CDR3 DNA sequence: TGTGCCAGCTCGAGGGCCCAAAGCTATGGCTACACCTTC.

This chain uses TRBV13 with TRBJ2-4, with TRBD2 matching over 9 bases. CDR1 and CDR2 (germline): PRHDT, FYEKMQ (reference sequence). V lost 5 bases and J lost 5; bases outside the gene matches: 4. The CDR3 consists of 14 residues. The CDR3 reads CASSRTSEENIQYF. The DNA for the CDR3 is TGTGCCAGCAGCCGGACTAGCGAAGAAAACATTCAGTACTTC. Full variable domain (rest looked up from reference TRBV13 and TRBJ2-4): AAGVIQSPRHLIKEKRETATLKCYPIPRHDTVYWYQQGPGQDPQFLISFYEKMQSDKGSIPDRFSAQQFSDYHSELNMSSLELGDSALYFCASSRTSEENIQYFGAGTRLSVL.

V usage is TRBV25-1 and J usage is TRBJ2-1, with D possibly matching TRBD2 (6 bases). V was cut by 11 bases and J by 6 bases, with 11 bases left in between. The V gene's germline CDR1 is MGHDK and CDR2 SYGVNS. The CDR3 extends over 11 amino acids. CDR3 residues: CAAGTSNEQFF. DNA for the CDR3: TGTGCCGCCGGGACTTCCAATGAGCAGTTCTTC.

The chain couples TRBV13 to TRBJ2-7; 7 bases are shared with TRBD1. The CDR3 is 14 residues long. Trimming took 6 bases from V and 7 from J; bases not matched to a gene: 12. Looked up from germline, CDR1 is PRHDT and CDR2 is FYEKMQ (reference sequence). The CDR3 coding sequence is TGTGCCAGCAGTTCCAGGGGGAGCTTCCGGGAGCAGTACTTC. As protein: CASSSRGSFREQYF.

This chain links TRBV27 with TRBJ2-3; no reliable D call. Germline CDR1 reads MNHEY; CDR2 reads SMNVEV (reference sequence). The CDR3 spans 13 residues. V dropped 3 bases and J dropped 0 bases, with 4 bases sitting between them. In DNA form, the CDR3 reads TGTGCCAGCAGTTTGGGTAGCACAGATACGCAGTATTTT. Translated: CASSLGSTDTQYF.

V usage is TRBV13 and J usage is TRBJ2-3; no firm D call. The CDR3 loop spans 13 amino acids. CDR1 and CDR2 from the germline V gene are PRHDT and FYEKMQ (reference sequence). Trimming cost V 0 bases and J 6 bases, with 7 bases left between them. Here the CDR3 reads CASSLGGADTQYF. The CDR3 DNA sequence: TGTGCCAGCAGCTTAGGCGGAGCTGATACGCAGTATTTT.

The V gene is TRBV11-2, the J gene TRBJ2-5; 10 bases agree with TRBD2. The CDR3 is made up of 19 amino acids. Germline assignment: CDR1 SGHAT and CDR2 FQNNGV. The trim removed 3 bases at V and 4 bases at J, leaving 17 bases unmatched. In DNA form, the CDR3 reads TGTGCCAGCAGCTTCCCGGACCCCTGGGGGACTAGCGTGCGAGAGACCCAGTACTTC. As protein: CASSFPDPWGTSVRETQYF.

This chain uses TRBV9 with TRBJ2-2; 7 positions match TRBD2. Germline V gene lookup returns CDR1 SGDLS and CDR2 YYNGEE. The CDR3 is 13 residues long. After removal of 7 bases from V and 5 bases from J, the junction contained 5 bases not matched to a gene. This CDR3 is CASGAGFTGELFF. The CDR3 coding sequence is TGTGCCAGCGGAGCGGGGTTTACCGGGGAGCTGTTTTTT. Supplemented by reference TRBV9 and TRBJ2-2, the full variable domain reads DSGVTQTPKHLITATGQRVTLRCSPRSGDLSVYWYQQSLDQGLQFLIQYYNGEERAKGNILERFSAQQFPDLHSELNLSSLELGDSALYFCASGAGFTGELFFGEGSRLTVL.

This clone appeared a few times. This rearrangement joins TRBV5-6 to TRBJ1-1; D not resolved. Germline V gene sequence: CDR1 SGHDT, CDR2 YYEEEE. The CDR3 consists of 11 residues. V was shortened by 0 bases and J by 10 bases, with 7 bases between the two germline ends. CDR3 nucleotides: TGTGCCAGCAGCTTGGGGGCCGCAGCTTTCTTT. Translating it yields CASSLGAAAFF. The full variable domain, rest sourced from reference TRBV5-6 and TRBJ1-1, is DAGVTQSPTHLIKTRGQQVTLRCSPKSGHDTVSWYQQALGQGPQFIFQYYEEEERQRGNFPDRFSGHQFPNYSSELNVNALLLGDSALYLCASSLGAAAFFGQGTRLTVV.

This clone is a singleton in its sample. V usage is TRBV27 and J usage is TRBJ2-5; 8 nucleotides align to TRBD2. The CDR3 is made up of 15 amino acids. CDR1 is MNHEY, CDR2 SMNVEV, per germline (reference sequence). With V trimmed by 4 bases and J by 5 bases, 9 bases remained unmatched. The CDR3 bases are TGTGCCAGCAGTTCCCGGGGGGGCCGGCAGGAGACCCAGTACTTC. It translates to CASSSRGGRQETQYF.

The chain carries TRBV5-4 and TRBJ1-6; the match to TRBD1 covers 7 bases. V trimming: 0 bases; J trimming: 6 bases; junction bases outside the gene matches: 3. Germline V CDR1 and CDR2: SGHNT, YYREEE (reference sequence). This CDR3 contains 15 residues. CDR3: CASSLGQGSNSPLHF. The CDR3 DNA is TGTGCCAGCAGCTTGGGACAGGGATCTAATTCACCCCTCCACTTT.

V usage is TRBV13 and J usage is TRBJ2-3, with TRBD2 matching 8 bases. V was pared by 4 bases and J by 2 bases, with 14 bases of the junction left unmatched. The CDR3 is made up of 18 amino acids. CDR1 PRHDT and CDR2 FYEKMQ come from the germline V gene (reference sequence). The CDR3 spells CASSSRGGRTSPTDTQYF. In DNA, the CDR3 is TGTGCCAGCAGCTCGAGGGGGGGAAGGACTAGCCCCACAGATACGCAGTATTTT.

CDR3 sequence reads: CASSLRTGRTSYEQYF. The CDR3 DNA is TGTGCCAGCAGTTTAAGAACGGGACGGACATCCTACGAGCAGTACTTC. The J gene is TRBJ2-7, the V gene TRBV27; D tentatively reads TRBD1 or TRBD2 (5 bases each). V shed 2 bases and J shed 1 base, with 15 bases lying between them. Per germline, CDR1 MNHEY and CDR2 SMNVEV (reference sequence). The CDR3 covers 16 residues.